The 24 T cell receptor beta chains below all came from one sample that was sequenced in a study of blood T cells in healthy people across ages. Then a second PCR, running roughly 7 to 11 cycles, was carried out with a sample-barcoded 5' primer and a J-beta primer mix. TCRdb re-called the 5' RACE reads through MiXCR, storing one row per CDR3 protein. The sample carries 1.5 million to 2 million distinct CDR3 sequences, just under 50% recorded once. Sequencing was done on a sample of blood. Source of these receptors: a woman in her thirties or forties in good health.

The chain uses TRBV7-9 and TRBJ2-1; 9 bases line up with TRBD2. The J segment lost 5 bases and the V segment lost 2 bases, leaving 4 bases of the junction unmatched. CDR1 is SEHNR and CDR2 is FQNEAQ in the germline V gene (reference sequence). The CDR3 is 15 residues long. This CDR3 reads CASSLIAGVNNEQFF. The CDR3 coding sequence is TGTGCCAGCAGCTTAATAGCGGGGGTTAACAATGAGCAGTTCTTC.

The chain combines TRBV4-3 with TRBJ2-6; TRBD1 matches 7 bases. The germline CDR1 and CDR2 sequences are LGHNA and YSLEER. Trimming removed 2 bases from V and 0 bases from J; junction bases left unmatched: 10. The CDR3 runs 19 residues. The CDR3 reads CASSQRSPGQYSGANVLTF. CDR3 in DNA: TGCGCCAGCAGCCAACGAAGTCCGGGACAGTACTCTGGGGCCAACGTCCTGACTTTC.

This clonotype occurred a few times. The rearrangement joins TRBV5-1 to TRBJ1-2; D unclear. Trimming removed 0 bases at V and 6 bases at J, with 12 bases between. The CDR3 extends over 14 amino acids. Germline CDR1 is SGHRS and CDR2 is YFSETQ. DNA of the CDR3: TGCGCCAGCAGCTTGGGGTTGACGGACGATGGCTACACCTTC. This translates into CASSLGLTDDGYTF.

Of note for this clonotype: A much more abundant neighbour one base away suggests this may be a read error. This chain joins TRBV7-2 and TRBJ2-1, with 7 bases lining up with TRBD2. The CDR3 sequence is 11 residues long. From germline, CDR1 is SGHTA and CDR2 FQGNSA. V lost 5 bases, J lost 13 bases, and 5 bases stayed unmatched. CDR3 bases: TGTGCCAGCAGCCACGGGGGGACCCAGTTCTTC. Translating gives CASSHGGTQFF.

This clonotype was seen more than once but under ten times. The chain is built from TRBV20-1 and TRBJ2-7; TRBD2 aligns across 10 bases. With V trimmed by 3 bases and J by 2 bases, 4 bases remained unmatched. The germline CDR1 and CDR2 sequences are DFQATT and SNEGSKA (reference sequence). The CDR3 is 14 amino acids. DNA of the CDR3: TGCAGTGCTAGCCCTAGCGGGGGAGCCTACGAGCAGTACTTC. It codes for CSASPSGGAYEQYF.

V is TRBV6-5 and J is TRBJ1-1, with D perhaps matching TRBD1 (5 bases). The CDR3 is 14 residues long. Germline assignment: CDR1 MNHEY and CDR2 SVGAGI. Trimming cost V 0 bases and J 10 bases, with 15 bases left between them. This chain's CDR3 is CASSYSVGARGAFF. The CDR3 DNA is TGTGCCAGCAGTTACTCGGTAGGGGCCCGGGGAGCTTTCTTT.

The chain is built from TRBV2 and TRBJ2-4; TRBD2 is a possible D gene (6 bases). The V and J ends lost 8 bases and 0 bases respectively, with 20 bases between them. CDR1 SNHLY and CDR2 FYNNEI come from the germline V gene. This CDR3 has 17 residues. Written as DNA, the CDR3 is TGTGCCAGCTACCGGGACTCGGAGGGGCTAGCCAAAAACATTCAGTACTTC. Translating it yields CASYRDSEGLAKNIQYF.

The chain links TRBV11-2 to TRBJ2-5; the D gene is possibly TRBD2 (5 bases). In germline, CDR1 is SGHAT, CDR2 FQNNGV. This CDR3 has 14 amino acids. With 2 bases removed from V and 7 bases from J, the gap between germline ends came to 14 bases. The chain's CDR3 is CASSLTEPGGTQYF. The CDR3 DNA is TGTGCCAGCAGCTTAACGGAGCCCGGAGGGACCCAGTACTTC.

The gene calls are TRBV11-2 and TRBJ2-4; no clear D gene. The J call may be mistaken, given a closer DNA end match to TRBJ2-5. CDR1 and CDR2 from the germline V gene are SGHAT and FQNNGV. The CDR3 is 16 amino acids. The CDR3 spells CASSLLGPRGQETQYF. The CDR3 coding sequence is TGTGCCAGCAGCTTGTTGGGCCCAAGAGGACAAGAGACCCAGTACTTC.

The rearrangement links TRBV11-2 to TRBJ2-3; D is unresolved. CDR1 is SGHAT and CDR2 is FQNNGV in the germline V gene. There are 16 residues in the CDR3. V was cut by 1 base and J by 0 bases, with 11 bases left in between. The CDR3 region has the DNA TGTGCCAGCAGCTTAGCGCCAATGGGAAGCACAGATACGCAGTATTTT. This encodes CASSLAPMGSTDTQYF.

The chain carries TRBV9 and TRBJ2-3, with a weak D call TRBD1 (5 bases). The germline V gene encodes CDR1 SGDLS and CDR2 YYNGEE. V was cut by 2 bases and J by 1 base, with 8 bases left in between. The CDR3 contains 14 residues. The CDR3 nucleotides are TGTGCCAGCAGCGTGAAAGGGGGCACAGATACGCAGTATTTT. Translation gives CASSVKGGTDTQYF.

The V gene is TRBV6-6, the J gene TRBJ1-6; 9 bases agree with TRBD1. This CDR3 contains 13 residues. Trimming took 2 bases from V and 14 from J; bases not matched to a gene: 4. Per the germline V gene, CDR1 is MNHNY and CDR2 is SVGAGI (reference sequence). As DNA, the CDR3 is TGTGCCAGCAGTTACACGGGACAGGGCACCCTCCACTTT. It translates to CASSYTGQGTLHF.

Worth noting for this clonotype: An end of the junction does not agree with germline; a read error may underlie this. The chain joins TRBV27 to TRBJ2-3; D ambiguous. CDR1 and CDR2 (germline): MNHEY, SMNVEV (reference sequence). CDR3 length: 13 amino acids. The CDR3 here is CASSIMYTDTRYF. As DNA, the CDR3 is TGTGCCAGCAGTATAATGTACACAGATACGCGGTATTTT.

Of note for this clonotype: One end of the junction is discordant with germline, which a read error may explain. V gene TRBV6-5 combines with J gene TRBJ2-5; 11 bases map to TRBD2. The germline gives CDR1 MNHEY, CDR2 SVGAGI. This CDR3 comprises 14 residues. CDR3 nucleotide sequence: TGTGCCAGCAGTGATGATCTTAGCGGGAGGGGCCTAGTCTTC. It encodes CASSDDLSGRGLVF.

The count of this clonotype is one. The CDR3 loop is CASSFWTSNTGELFF. CDR3 bases: TGTGCCAGCAGCTTTTGGACATCGAACACCGGGGAGCTGTTTTTT. J is TRBJ2-2 and V is TRBV5-6; weak D call: TRBD1 (5 bases). The CDR3 has 15 residues. V shed 2 bases and J shed 0 bases, with 8 bases lying between them. CDR1 SGHDT and CDR2 YYEEEE come from the germline V gene.

This chain links TRBV4-1 with TRBJ1-2; weak D call: TRBD1 (5 bases). There are 15 residues in the CDR3. Trimming removed 2 bases from V and 7 bases from J, with 17 bases in between. CDR1 is MGHRA, CDR2 YSYEKL, per germline. In DNA, the CDR3 is TGCGCCAGCAGCCAAACCCTGGGGGACGTCACTGGCTACACCTTC. Amino acids: CASSQTLGDVTGYTF.

The chain combines TRBV4-2 with TRBJ1-2; D gene ambiguous. V shed 1 base and J shed 7 bases, with 7 bases lying between them. The CDR3 runs 12 residues. Germline V gives CDR1 LGHNA, CDR2 YNFKEQ. In nucleotides, the CDR3 is TGTGCCAGCAGCCAAGCTTTGAGTGGCTACACCTTC. This encodes CASSQALSGYTF.

This clonotype was seen a few times. This chain uses TRBV4-2 with TRBJ1-4; D gene unclear. CDR1 and CDR2 from the germline V gene are LGHNA and YNFKEQ. The CDR3 totals 14 residues. V was shortened by 4 bases and J by 7 bases, with 13 bases between the two germline ends. The DNA of the CDR3 is TGTGCCAGCAGCCTCGGATCGGGTGTTGAAAAACTGTTTTTT. It translates to CASSLGSGVEKLFF.

The chain carries TRBV28 and TRBJ2-5; no reliable D call. The germline gives CDR1 MDHEN, CDR2 SYDVKM. The CDR3 extends over 14 amino acids. Trimming cost V 7 bases and J 1 base, with 13 bases left between them. The CDR3 loop reads CASNNNGFQETQYF. Here the CDR3 DNA reads TGTGCCAGCAACAACAATGGGTTCCAAGAGACCCAGTACTTC.

As DNA, the CDR3 is TGTGCCAGCAGTTACCCCAGGGGGGATGGCTACACCTTC. This gives the protein CASSYPRGDGYTF. The V and J genes are TRBV6-2 or TRBV6-3 and TRBJ1-2; 7 bases align to TRBD1. Germline lookup yields CDR1 MNHEY and CDR2 SVGEGT. J gave up 6 bases and V 2 bases, and 3 bases lay outside the gene matches. The CDR3 spans 13 residues.

A remark on this clonotype: Compared with germline, one end of the junction differs, possibly owing to a read error. The chain employs TRBV28 and TRBJ2-5; 9 positions agree with TRBD2. CDR1 MDHEN and CDR2 SYDVKM come from the germline V gene. The CDR3 length is 15 residues. The CDR3 DNA follows: TGTGCCAGCGGTTTGTCCGGCGGGGGGGATGAGACCCAGTACTTC. This encodes CASGLSGGGDETQYF.

DNA of the CDR3: TGTGCCAGCAGCTTAGATGAGGGGTCTCTTAACTATGGCTACACCTTC. Amino acids: CASSLDEGSLNYGYTF. This chain links TRBV11-2 with TRBJ1-2; possible D gene TRBD1, 5 bases. This CDR3 has 16 residues. V lost 0 bases to trimming and J lost 1 base, with 12 bases between them. Germline V CDR1 and CDR2: SGHAT, FQNNGV.

The rearrangement links TRBV7-2 to TRBJ2-1; 12 bases line up with TRBD2. Per the germline V gene, CDR1 is SGHTA and CDR2 is FQGNSA. J lost 3 bases, V lost 5 bases, and 5 bases had no gene match. The CDR3 has 16 amino acids. This CDR3 reads CASSRLAGALYNEQFF. CDR3 nucleotide sequence: TGTGCCAGCAGCCGACTAGCGGGGGCCCTCTACAATGAGCAGTTCTTC.

The chain couples TRBV3-1 to TRBJ2-1; 7 positions agree with TRBD2. With 4 bases clipped from V and 0 bases from J, the junction kept 9 bases outside the gene matches. Germline V gene sequence: CDR1 LGHDT, CDR2 YNNKEL (reference sequence). This CDR3 spans 17 amino acids. Written as DNA, the CDR3 is TGTGCCAGCAGCCGCCACGTCGGCGGGAGCTCCTACAATGAGCAGTTCTTC. It yields the protein CASSRHVGGSSYNEQFF.